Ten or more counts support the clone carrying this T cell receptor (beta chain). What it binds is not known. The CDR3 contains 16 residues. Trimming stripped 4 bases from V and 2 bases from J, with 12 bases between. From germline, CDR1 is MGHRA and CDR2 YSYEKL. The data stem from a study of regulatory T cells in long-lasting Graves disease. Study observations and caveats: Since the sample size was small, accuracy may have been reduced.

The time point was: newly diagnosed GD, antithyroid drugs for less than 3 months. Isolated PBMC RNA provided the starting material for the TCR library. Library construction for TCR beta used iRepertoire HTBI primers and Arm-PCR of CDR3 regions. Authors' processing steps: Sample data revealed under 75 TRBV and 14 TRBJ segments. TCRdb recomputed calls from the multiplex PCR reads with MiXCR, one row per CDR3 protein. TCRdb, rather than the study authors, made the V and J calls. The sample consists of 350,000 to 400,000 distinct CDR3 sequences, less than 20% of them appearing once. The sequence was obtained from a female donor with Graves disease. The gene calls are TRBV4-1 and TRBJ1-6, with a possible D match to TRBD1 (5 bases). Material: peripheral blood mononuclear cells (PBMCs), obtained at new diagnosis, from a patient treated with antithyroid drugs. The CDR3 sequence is CASSRTRVTYNSPLHF. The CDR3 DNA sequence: TGCGCCAGCAGCCGGACAAGGGTAACCTATAATTCACCCCTCCACTTT.